What follows describes a single T cell receptor (beta chain). This sample was taken from a study of T cell changes during pregnancy in multiple sclerosis. With V trimmed by 3 bases and J by 0 bases, 9 bases remained unmatched. Germline CDR1 SGDLS, CDR2 YYNGEE. This CDR3 is built from 16 residues. The method was immunoSEQ multiplex PCR; TCRdb's version includes in-frame clones alone and lacks a portion of them. The sample has roughly 50,000 clones, 90% to 95% seen once; the top ten hold approximately 3.5%. The sequence derives from a female donor with multiple sclerosis, enrolled in a pregnancy study. The V call is TRBV9, the J call TRBJ2-7; 7 bases line up with TRBD2. Sequences were derived from CD8+ T cells from peripheral blood mononuclear cells, sampled in the third trimester of pregnancy. The CDR3 reads CASSASETSVSYEQYF. The DNA of the CDR3 is TGTGCCAGCAGCGCAAGCGAAACTAGCGTCTCCTACGAGCAGTACTTC.